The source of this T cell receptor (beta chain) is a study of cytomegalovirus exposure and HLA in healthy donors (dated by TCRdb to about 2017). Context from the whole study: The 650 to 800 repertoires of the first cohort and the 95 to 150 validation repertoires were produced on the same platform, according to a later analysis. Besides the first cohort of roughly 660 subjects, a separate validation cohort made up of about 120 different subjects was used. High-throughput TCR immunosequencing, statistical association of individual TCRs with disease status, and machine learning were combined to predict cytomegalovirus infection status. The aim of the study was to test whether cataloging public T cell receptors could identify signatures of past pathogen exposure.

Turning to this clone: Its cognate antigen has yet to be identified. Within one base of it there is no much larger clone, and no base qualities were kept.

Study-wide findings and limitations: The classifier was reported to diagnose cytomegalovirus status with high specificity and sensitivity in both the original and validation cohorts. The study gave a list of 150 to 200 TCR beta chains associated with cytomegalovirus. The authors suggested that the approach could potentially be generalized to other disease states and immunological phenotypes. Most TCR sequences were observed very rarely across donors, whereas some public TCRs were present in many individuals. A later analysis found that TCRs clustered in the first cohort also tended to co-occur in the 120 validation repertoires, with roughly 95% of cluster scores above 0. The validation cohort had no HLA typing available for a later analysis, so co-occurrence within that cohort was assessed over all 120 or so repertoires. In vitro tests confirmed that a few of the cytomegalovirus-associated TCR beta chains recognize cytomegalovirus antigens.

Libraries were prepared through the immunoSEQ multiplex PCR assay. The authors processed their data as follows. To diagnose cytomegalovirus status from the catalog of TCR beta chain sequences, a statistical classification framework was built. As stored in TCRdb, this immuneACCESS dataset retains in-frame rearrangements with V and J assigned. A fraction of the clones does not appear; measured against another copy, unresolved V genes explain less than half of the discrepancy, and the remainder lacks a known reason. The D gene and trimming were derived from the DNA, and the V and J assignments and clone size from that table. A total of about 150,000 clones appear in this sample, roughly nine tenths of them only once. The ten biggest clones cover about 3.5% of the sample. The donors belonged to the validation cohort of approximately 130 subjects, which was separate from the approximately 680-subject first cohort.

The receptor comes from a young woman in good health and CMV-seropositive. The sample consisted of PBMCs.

The nucleotide sequence is TGTGCCAGCAGCTTGGCGGGAAGGTATAGCAATCAGCCCCAGCATTTT. Its protein product is CASSLAGRYSNQPQHF. The rearranged chain carries TRBV5-6 and TRBJ1-5; the D gene lacks a confident call. CDR1 SGHDT and CDR2 YYEEEE are derived from the germline V gene. V and J are truncated by 0 bases and 0 bases respectively, leaving an intervening sequence of 10 bases. The CDR3, from cysteine to phenylalanine, totals 16 residues. Only the CDR3 region is kept as DNA, spanning 48 bases read in frame from base 1.